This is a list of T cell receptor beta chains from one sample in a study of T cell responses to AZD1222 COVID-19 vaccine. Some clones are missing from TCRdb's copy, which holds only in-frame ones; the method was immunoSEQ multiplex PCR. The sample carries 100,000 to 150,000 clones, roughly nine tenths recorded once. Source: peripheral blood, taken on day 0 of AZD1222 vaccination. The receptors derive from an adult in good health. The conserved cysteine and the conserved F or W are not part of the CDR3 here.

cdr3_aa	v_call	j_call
AWSEGSGGNTIY	TRBV30	TRBJ1-3
ASSKVPRGLRNEQF	TRBV21-1	TRBJ2-1
ATAGDRGRGYT	TRBV10-3	TRBJ1-2
ASSRTRRDTQY	TRBV10-1	TRBJ2-3
ASSLSQNTGELF	TRBV5-1	TRBJ2-2
ASSLQGPFGYT	TRBV7-9	TRBJ1-2
ASSPLGQLSYEQY	TRBV6-5	TRBJ2-7
ASSEGLAFNEQF	TRBV7-2	TRBJ2-1
ASSLMSSGLSGELF	TRBV5-4	TRBJ2-2
ASSIDQRGGPLDTQY	TRBV19	TRBJ2-3
ASSQGWRDQETQY	TRBV3-1/TRBV3-2	TRBJ2-5
ASSPGLGFGEKLF	TRBV9	TRBJ1-4
ASSLSFVGLYGYT	TRBV28	TRBJ1-2
ASGLDRSNGYT	TRBV12-5	TRBJ1-2
ASSLPKRTPSGANVLT	TRBV4-1	TRBJ2-6
ASTGADGYYEQY	TRBV28	TRBJ2-7
ASSFGGGYT	TRBV28	TRBJ1-2